This entry lists 18 T cell receptor beta chains sequenced from one sample in a study of human T cells and chemical hapten exposure. The time point denotes: pre-sensitization, week 0. Treatment defined: therapeutic diphenylcyclopropenone sensitization with weekly scalp DPC. One entry per CDR3 protein, called by TCRdb with MiXCR from the RACE reads. The data contain some 36,000 distinct CDR3 sequences, 7.5% to 8% of them singletons. Source: whole blood, taken in connection with sensitization to the hapten diphenylcyclopropenone (DPC). These receptors came from a woman in her 50s with alopecia areata. Some clones in this sample may be carry-over from other donors' samples.

This chain uses TRBV7-9 with TRBJ2-5; D may match TRBD1 or TRBD2 (7 bases each). The germline gives CDR1 SEHNR, CDR2 FQNEAQ (reference sequence). Between the trimmed V and J ends, which lost 3 bases and 5 bases, there was a span of 16 bases. The CDR3 has 15 amino acids. The CDR3 here is CASSFQTGRVETQYF. The CDR3 bases are TGTGCCAGCAGCTTTCAGACAGGGAGGGTGGAGACCCAGTACTTC. Full variable domain (missing parts from reference TRBV7-9 and TRBJ2-5): DTGVSQNPRHKITKRGQNVTFRCDPISEHNRLYWYRQTLGQGPEFLTYFQNEAQLEKSRLLSDRFSAERPKGSFSTLEIQRTEQGDSAMYLCASSFQTGRVETQYFGPGTRLLVL.

This clonotype was found many times. The rearrangement joins TRBV7-6 to TRBJ2-1, with no clear D. Trimming took 4 bases from V and 7 from J, leaving 11 bases between them. The CDR3 has 13 residues. Germline loops: CDR1 SGHVS, CDR2 FNYEAQ. As DNA, the CDR3 is TGTGCCAGCAGCTCCTTCCCTGGGAATGAGCAGTTCTTC. Amino acid sequence: CASSSFPGNEQFF.

This clonotype was found many times. This sequence joins TRBV5-4 and TRBJ2-5; D gene uncertain. V was clipped by 6 bases and J by 0 bases, with 15 bases between them. Germline CDR1 reads SGHNT; CDR2 reads YYREEE (reference sequence). This CDR3 comprises 15 residues. CDR3 sequence reads: CASTRTVGYQETQYF. CDR3 DNA: TGTGCCAGCACCCGAACAGTAGGGTACCAAGAGACCCAGTACTTC.

The sample holds many counts of this clonotype. The chain combines TRBV20-1 with TRBJ2-1; D possibly corresponds to TRBD1 (5 bases). CDR1 DFQATT and CDR2 SNEGSKA come from the germline V gene (reference sequence). The CDR3 is made up of 11 amino acids. The CDR3 loop reads CSPWGGLEQFF. The CDR3 nucleotides are TGCAGCCCGTGGGGCGGCCTAGAGCAGTTCTTC.

This clonotype was detected a few times. The chain links TRBV29-1 to TRBJ2-5; no definite D call. Germline V gene lookup returns CDR1 SQVTM and CDR2 ANQGSEA. This CDR3 contains 13 residues. V was shortened by 4 bases and J by 0 bases, with 9 bases between the two germline ends. The chain's CDR3 is CSVGAGYQETQYF. CDR3 sequence (DNA): TGCAGCGTTGGGGCAGGCTACCAAGAGACCCAGTACTTC. Combining the CDR3 with reference TRBV29-1 and TRBJ2-5 gives the whole variable domain SAVISQKPSRDICQRGTSLTIQCQVDSQVTMMFWYRQQPGQSLTLIATANQGSEATYESGFVIDKFPISRPNLTFSTLTVSNMSPEDSSIYLCSVGAGYQETQYFGPGTRLLVL.

This clonotype showed up many times. This chain links TRBV14 with TRBJ1-1; TRBD1 is a possible D gene (5 bases). Trimming removed 3 bases at V and 4 bases at J, with 9 bases between. Germline CDR1 SGHDN, CDR2 FVKESK. The CDR3 has 13 amino acids. CDR3: CASSQQGVTEAFF. CDR3 DNA: TGTGCCAGCAGCCAGCAAGGGGTCACTGAAGCTTTCTTT.

In its sample, this clonotype was seen many times. This chain connects TRBV7-2 to TRBJ1-1; D is uncertain. The CDR3 has 14 residues. V lost 1 base and J lost 5, with 11 bases in between. Germline V gene sequence: CDR1 SGHTA, CDR2 FQGNSA. As DNA, the CDR3 is TGTGCCAGCAGCTTAGGAGGTTTGAGGACTGAAGCTTTCTTT. This translates into CASSLGGLRTEAFF.

This clonotype was picked up a small number of times. This chain uses TRBV4-3 with TRBJ1-1; 8 bases align to TRBD1. Germline-derived CDR1 and CDR2 are LGHNA and YSLEER. Trimming at V came to 6 bases and at J to 0 bases, leaving 12 bases not matched to a gene. The CDR3 runs 17 residues. CDR3 sequence reads: CASSFQPQGAVNTEAFF. The CDR3, as DNA: TGCGCCAGCAGTTTCCAGCCCCAGGGGGCGGTGAACACTGAAGCTTTCTTT.

The chain recombines TRBV29-1 with TRBJ2-1; 8 positions match TRBD2. Germline-derived CDR1 and CDR2 are SQVTM and ANQGSEA. V was pared by 6 bases and J by 4 bases, with 8 bases of the junction left unmatched. CDR3 length: 14 residues. The CDR3, as DNA: TGCAGCGTACTCAGCGGGAGTGCTTACAATGAGCAGTTCTTC. Encoded protein: CSVLSGSAYNEQFF.

This clonotype was seen many times. This chain links TRBV12-3 or TRBV12-4 with TRBJ1-1; tentative D call: TRBD1 (5 bases). The CDR3 is 16 amino acids. V lost 4 bases to trimming and J lost 10 bases, with 25 bases between them. The CDR3 protein is CASSSGQGSPRGAAFF. The CDR3 coding sequence is TGTGCCAGCAGTTCGGGGCAGGGCTCCCCTAGAGGTGCAGCTTTCTTT.

The rearrangement uses TRBV29-1 and TRBJ2-7, with 7 bases matching TRBD1. Trimming at V came to 6 bases and at J to 3 bases, leaving 8 bases not matched to a gene. This CDR3 is 13 amino acids long. Germline V gene sequence: CDR1 SQVTM, CDR2 ANQGSEA. Here the CDR3 reads CSVARDSRYEQYF. CDR3 in DNA: TGCAGCGTGGCCCGGGACAGCCGCTACGAGCAGTACTTC.

Of note for this clonotype: A much larger clone differs from this one at a single base, so this may be a read error. The CDR3 ends on some other residue instead of the conserved phenylalanine or tryptophan, so this is likely a read error. The gene calls are TRBV7-6 and TRBJ2-3, with TRBD1 identical over 7 bases. The ends lost 3 bases at V and 7 bases at J; junction bases unmatched: 7. The CDR3 extends over 14 amino acids. CDR1 is SGHVS and CDR2 is FNYEAQ in the germline V gene. This CDR3 reads CASSFRGKRNTQYY. The CDR3 bases are TGTGCCAGCAGCTTCAGGGGGAAGAGGAATACGCAGTATTAT.

This clonotype was observed at least ten times. The chain has TRBV3-1 and TRBJ1-1; a weak D match, TRBD1 (6 bases). Germline CDR1 reads LGHDT; CDR2 reads YNNKEL (reference sequence). CDR3 length: 14 residues. V lost 8 bases to trimming and J lost 5 bases, with 18 bases between them. The DNA of the CDR3 is TGTGCCAGCCGGCCCGCCGGGGGCTCGACTGAAGCTTTCTTT. Amino acid sequence: CASRPAGGSTEAFF.

The rearrangement joins TRBV11-2 to TRBJ1-1; D might be TRBD1 (5 bases). The CDR3 runs to 15 residues. Trimming cost V 1 base and J 1 base, with 10 bases left between them. Per germline, CDR1 SGHAT and CDR2 FQNNGV. The CDR3 protein is CASSLGQGGNTEAFF. CDR3 nucleotides: TGTGCCAGCAGCTTAGGTCAGGGAGGGAACACTGAAGCTTTCTTT.

This clonotype was seen a handful of times. V usage is TRBV11-3 and J usage is TRBJ1-6; 7 bases are a match to TRBD1. Germline V gene lookup returns CDR1 SGHNT and CDR2 YENEEA. This CDR3 is 14 amino acids long. The junction had 8 bases not matched to a gene; V was cut back by 6 bases and J by 9 bases. Here the CDR3 DNA reads TGTGCCAGCAGAGAACAGGGGATCGCTTCACCCCTCCACTTT. Its translation is CASREQGIASPLHF.

This clonotype was counted between two and nine times. This chain joins TRBV29-1 and TRBJ2-1; possible D gene TRBD1, 6 bases. The CDR3 covers 13 residues. CDR1 and CDR2 from the germline V gene are SQVTM and ANQGSEA. The germline V and J ends were trimmed by 5 bases and 8 bases, with 16 bases remaining between them. CDR3 nucleotides: TGCAGCGTTCCCCCGTTACAGGGATATGAGCAGTTCTTC. The encoded protein is CSVPPLQGYEQFF.

This clonotype has only a few counts. This rearrangement joins TRBV18 to TRBJ1-1; TRBD1 matches at 8 bases. V lost 4 bases, J lost 1 base, and 11 bases stayed unmatched. The CDR3 is made up of 17 amino acids. Germline lookup yields CDR1 KGHSH and CDR2 LQKENI. The CDR3 DNA sequence: TGTGCCAGCTCACGGAGAACAGGGGGTAGTGGGAACACTGAAGCTTTCTTT. This gives the protein CASSRRTGGSGNTEAFF.

This clonotype was observed at least ten times. The chain links TRBV6-1 to TRBJ2-7, with D perhaps matching TRBD2 (6 bases). CDR1 and CDR2 from the germline V gene are MNHNS and SASEGT. Deletions cut 3 bases from V and 7 bases from J, with 19 bases between. CDR3 length equals 15 residues. This chain's CDR3 is CASSDSSGSPWEQYF. The DNA for the CDR3 is TGTGCCAGCAGTGACTCGAGCGGGTCCCCCTGGGAGCAGTACTTC.